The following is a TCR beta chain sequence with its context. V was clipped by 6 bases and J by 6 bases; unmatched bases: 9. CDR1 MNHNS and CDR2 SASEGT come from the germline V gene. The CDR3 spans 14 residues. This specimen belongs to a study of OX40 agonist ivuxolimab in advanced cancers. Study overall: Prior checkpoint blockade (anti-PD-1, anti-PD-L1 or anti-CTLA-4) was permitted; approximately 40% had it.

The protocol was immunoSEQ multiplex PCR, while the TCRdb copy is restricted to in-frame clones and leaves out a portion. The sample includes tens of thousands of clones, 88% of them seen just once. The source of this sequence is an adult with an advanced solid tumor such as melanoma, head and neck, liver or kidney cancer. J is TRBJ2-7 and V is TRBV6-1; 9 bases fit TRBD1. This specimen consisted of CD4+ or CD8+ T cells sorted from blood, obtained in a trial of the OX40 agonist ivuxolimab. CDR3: CASRPRDRVLEQYF. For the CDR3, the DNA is TGTGCCAGCAGACCCCGGGACAGGGTTCTCGAGCAGTACTTC.